This T cell receptor (beta chain) was recovered during a study of graft-versus-host responses after intestinal transplantation. From germline, CDR1 is SGDLS and CDR2 YYNGEE. With 3 bases clipped from V and 7 bases from J, the junction kept 11 bases outside the gene matches. The CDR3 runs to 17 residues. Sequencing used immunoSEQ multiplex PCR; TCRdb keeps in-frame clones, though not all of them. The data show 77,000 or so clones, with 92% seen just once and 0.55% to 0.75% held by the top ten. This chain links TRBV9 with TRBJ1-6, with 9 positions matching TRBD1. This material consisted of PBMCs, taken 98 days after intestinal transplantation. The sequence was obtained from a human patient who received an intestinal transplant, so some T cells may come from the graft donor. The CDR3: CASSAHGTGFWNSPLHF. The CDR3 DNA is TGTGCCAGCAGCGCCCACGGGACAGGGTTTTGGAATTCACCCCTCCACTTT.